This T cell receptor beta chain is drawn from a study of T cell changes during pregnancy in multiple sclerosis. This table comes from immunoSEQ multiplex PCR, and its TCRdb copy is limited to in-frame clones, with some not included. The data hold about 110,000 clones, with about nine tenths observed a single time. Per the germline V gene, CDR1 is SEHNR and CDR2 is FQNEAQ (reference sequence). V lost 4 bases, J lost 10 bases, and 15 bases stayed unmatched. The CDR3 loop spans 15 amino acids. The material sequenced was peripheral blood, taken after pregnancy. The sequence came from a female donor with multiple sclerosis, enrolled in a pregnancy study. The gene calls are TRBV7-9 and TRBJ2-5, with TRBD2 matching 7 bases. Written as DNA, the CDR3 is TGTGCCAGCAGCTCGCCGGGCCCCCTCCGGGAGGTCCAGTACTTC. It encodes CASSSPGPLREVQYF. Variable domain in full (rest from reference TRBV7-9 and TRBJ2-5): DTGVSQNPRHKITKRGQNVTFRCDPISEHNRLYWYRQTLGQGPEFLTYFQNEAQLEKSRLLSDRFSAERPKGSFSTLEIQRTEQGDSAMYLCASSSPGPLREVQYFGPGTRLLVL.